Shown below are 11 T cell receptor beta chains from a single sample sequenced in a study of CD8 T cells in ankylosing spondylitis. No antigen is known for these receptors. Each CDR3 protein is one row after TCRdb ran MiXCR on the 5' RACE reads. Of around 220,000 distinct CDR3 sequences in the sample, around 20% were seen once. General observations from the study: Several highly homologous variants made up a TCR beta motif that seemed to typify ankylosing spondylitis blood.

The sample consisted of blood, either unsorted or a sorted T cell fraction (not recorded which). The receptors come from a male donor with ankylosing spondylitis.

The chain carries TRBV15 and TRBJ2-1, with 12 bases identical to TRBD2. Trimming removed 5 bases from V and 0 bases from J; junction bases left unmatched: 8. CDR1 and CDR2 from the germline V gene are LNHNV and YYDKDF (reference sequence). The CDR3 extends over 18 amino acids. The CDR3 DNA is TGTGCCACCAGCCCTAGCGGGAGGGACTTAAGCTCCTACAATGAGCAGTTCTTC. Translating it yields CATSPSGRDLSSYNEQFF.

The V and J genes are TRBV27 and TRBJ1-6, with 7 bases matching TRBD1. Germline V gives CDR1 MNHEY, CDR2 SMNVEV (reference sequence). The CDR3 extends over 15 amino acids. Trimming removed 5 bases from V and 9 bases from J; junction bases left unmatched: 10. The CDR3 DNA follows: TGTGCCAGCAGTCCCCTGACAGGGTTGGGTTCACCCCTCCACTTT. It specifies CASSPLTGLGSPLHF.

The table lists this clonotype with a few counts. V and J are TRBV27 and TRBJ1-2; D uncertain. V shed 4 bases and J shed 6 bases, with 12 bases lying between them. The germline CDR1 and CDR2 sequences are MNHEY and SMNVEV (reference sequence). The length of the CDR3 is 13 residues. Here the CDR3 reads CASSSATVHGYTF. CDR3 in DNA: TGTGCCAGCAGTTCCGCCACAGTCCATGGCTACACCTTC.

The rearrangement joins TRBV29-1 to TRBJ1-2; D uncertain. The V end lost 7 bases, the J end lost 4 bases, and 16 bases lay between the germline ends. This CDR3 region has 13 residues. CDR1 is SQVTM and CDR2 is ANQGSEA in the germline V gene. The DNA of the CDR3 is TGCAGCGCACCTTCTGGGTATGGCTATGGCTACACCTTC. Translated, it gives CSAPSGYGYGYTF.

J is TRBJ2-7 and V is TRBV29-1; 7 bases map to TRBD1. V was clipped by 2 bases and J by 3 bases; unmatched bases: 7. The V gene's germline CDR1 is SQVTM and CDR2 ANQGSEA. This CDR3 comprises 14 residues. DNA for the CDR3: TGCAGCGTTGAAACCTGGGACAGCGACTACGAGCAGTACTTC. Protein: CSVETWDSDYEQYF.

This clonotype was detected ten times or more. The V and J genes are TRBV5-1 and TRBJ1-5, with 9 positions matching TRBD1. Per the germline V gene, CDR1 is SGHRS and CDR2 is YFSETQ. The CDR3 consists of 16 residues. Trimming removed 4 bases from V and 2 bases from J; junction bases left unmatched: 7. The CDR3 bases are TGCGCCAGCAGCCCTACAGGGGGCGAGGGCAATCAGCCCCAGCATTTT. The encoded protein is CASSPTGGEGNQPQHF. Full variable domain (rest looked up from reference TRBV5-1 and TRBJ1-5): KAGVTQTPRYLIKTRGQQVTLSCSPISGHRSVSWYQQTPGQGLQFLFEYFSETQRNKGNFPGRFSGRQFSNSRSEMNVSTLELGDSALYLCASSPTGGEGNQPQHFGDGTRLSIL.

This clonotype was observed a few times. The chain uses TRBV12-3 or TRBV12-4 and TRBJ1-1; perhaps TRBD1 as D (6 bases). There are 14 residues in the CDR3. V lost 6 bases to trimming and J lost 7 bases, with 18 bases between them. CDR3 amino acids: CASSPWDTGSEAFF. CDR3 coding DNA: TGTGCCAGCAGCCCTTGGGACACTGGGAGTGAAGCTTTCTTT.

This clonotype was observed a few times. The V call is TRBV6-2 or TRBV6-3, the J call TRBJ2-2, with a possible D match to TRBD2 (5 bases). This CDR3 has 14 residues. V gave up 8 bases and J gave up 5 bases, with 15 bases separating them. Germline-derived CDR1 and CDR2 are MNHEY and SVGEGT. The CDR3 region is CASVTPGGTGELFF. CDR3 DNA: TGTGCCAGCGTAACTCCTGGAGGTACCGGGGAGCTGTTTTTT.

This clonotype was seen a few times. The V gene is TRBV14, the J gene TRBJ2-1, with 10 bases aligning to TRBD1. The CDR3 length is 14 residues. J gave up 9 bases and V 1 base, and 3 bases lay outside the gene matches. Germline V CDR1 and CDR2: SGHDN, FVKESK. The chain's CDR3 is CASSQGQGAGEQFF. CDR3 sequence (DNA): TGTGCCAGCAGCCAAGGACAGGGGGCCGGTGAGCAGTTCTTC. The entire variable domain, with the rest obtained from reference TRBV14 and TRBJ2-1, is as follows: EAGVTQFPSHSVIEKGQTVTLRCDPISGHDNLYWYRRVMGKEIKFLLHFVKESKQDESGMPNNRFLAERTGGTYSTLKVQPAELEDSGVYFCASSQGQGAGEQFFGPGTRLTVL.

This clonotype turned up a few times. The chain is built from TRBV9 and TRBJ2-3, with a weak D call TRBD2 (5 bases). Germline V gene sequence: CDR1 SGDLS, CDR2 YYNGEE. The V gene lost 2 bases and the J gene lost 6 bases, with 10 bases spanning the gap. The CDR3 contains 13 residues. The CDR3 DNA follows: TGTGCCAGCAGCGTTGGTCTAGCTGATACGCAGTATTTT. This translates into CASSVGLADTQYF.

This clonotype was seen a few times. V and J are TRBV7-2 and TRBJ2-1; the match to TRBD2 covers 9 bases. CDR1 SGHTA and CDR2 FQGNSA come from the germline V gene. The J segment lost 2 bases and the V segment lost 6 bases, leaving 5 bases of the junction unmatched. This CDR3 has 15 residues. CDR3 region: CASRTTSGPYNEQFF. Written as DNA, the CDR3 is TGTGCCAGCAGAACGACTAGCGGCCCCTACAATGAGCAGTTCTTC.